This entry describes one TCR beta chain. This clone appeared a single time. No cognate antigen has been identified for it. No much larger clone exists at a distance of one base, and base qualities are not known. Clipping removes 6 bases from V and 2 bases from J, with 17 as the unmatched junction base count. The CDR3, cysteine through phenylalanine, is 18 amino acids long. Here the CDR3 DNA is all that survives: 54 bases in frame from base 1. The germline V gene (reference sequence) supplies CDR1 SEHNR and CDR2 FQNEAQ. These data come from a study of blood T cell repertoires in COVID-19 (dated by TCRdb to 2018 to 2021). For the study in its entirety: Collaborator samples came from the United States, Italy and Spain and covered acute and convalescent phases of COVID-19. The samples were drawn from the first 160 participants of the ongoing ImmuneRACE study and from roughly 1,300 subjects provided by 6 global collaborators. The material from the prospective study consisted of cDNA or gDNA derived from T cells, B-cell-depleted T cells, or PBMCs. HLA class I and class II types, where available, came from metadata supplied by the sample provider rather than from assay-based typing. Deeply sampled blood TCRbeta repertoires from subjects exposed to, actively infected with, or recovered from COVID-19 were included in the dataset. The repertoires were released in a freely available public database meant as a resource for research on the immune response to SARS-CoV-2. A de-identified subject ID, COVID-19 status, age in years and sex were almost always included in the sample metadata.

Each collaborating institution followed its own protocols to collect whole blood in K2EDTA tubes. For TCRbeta analysis, collaborators shipped samples in one of three forms: frozen whole blood, isolated PBMCs, or DNA extracted from either of those sample types. TCRbeta CDR3 regions were amplified from genomic DNA using the immunoSEQ Assay, a bias-controlled multiplex PCR. In the paper's pipeline: Within the assay, amplification of reference gene primers was used to estimate how many nucleated cells each sample contained. To quantify the absolute abundance of each unique TCRbeta CDR3 rearrangement, sequence reads were collapsed and filtered. For each sample, productive Simpson clonality was calculated by taking the square root of Simpson's diversity index across productive rearrangements. In its TCRdb copy, this immuneACCESS table keeps in-frame sequences only and misses some clones. Where compared with another copy, unresolved V genes explain less than half of these, and the others have no known cause. The DNA gave D and trimming, while V, J and clone size come from that table. This sample holds roughly 150,000 clones; 82% were observed only once. The biggest ten clones account for 3.5% to 5% of the sample.

Overall results and qualifications from the work: The amount of clinical and demographic metadata varied by source and participant and was provided uncurated.

The chain links TRBV7-9 with TRBJ1-1; 8 central nucleotides agree with TRBD1. Sequenced input: peripheral blood. The source of this sequence is an elderly woman with acute or convalescent COVID-19. The CDR3 region has the sequence CASSSPRTRDRNNTEAFF. The nucleotide sequence reads TGTGCCAGCAGTTCGCCTCGTACCCGGGACAGGAATAACACTGAAGCTTTCTTT.